This paragraph covers one TCR beta chain sequence. This sample was taken from a study of blood T cell repertoires in COVID-19. Study in general: Some COVID-19 samples were acute and others convalescent; all came from the United States, Italy and Spain.

The V gene's germline CDR1 is MNHEY and CDR2 SVGAGI. The trim removed 6 bases at V and 3 bases at J, leaving 7 bases unmatched. CDR3 length equals 14 residues. Authors' methods: Amplification of reference gene primers was used by the study to estimate nucleated cell counts. The data were produced by immunoSEQ multiplex PCR, yet TCRdb's version contains in-frame clones alone and is incomplete. V, J and clone size reflect that table, while D and trimming were determined from the DNA. The table lists 9,000 to 10,000 clones, just over 75% of them singletons, with over 30% in the top ten. The specimen sequenced was peripheral blood. This clonotype was sampled from a human donor in a cohort sampled during active COVID-19. The V and J genes are TRBV6-5 and TRBJ1-2; 7 bases align to TRBD1. The CDR3 loop is CASRGQAEYYGYTF. CDR3 sequence (DNA): TGTGCCAGCAGAGGACAGGCCGAGTACTATGGCTACACCTTC.